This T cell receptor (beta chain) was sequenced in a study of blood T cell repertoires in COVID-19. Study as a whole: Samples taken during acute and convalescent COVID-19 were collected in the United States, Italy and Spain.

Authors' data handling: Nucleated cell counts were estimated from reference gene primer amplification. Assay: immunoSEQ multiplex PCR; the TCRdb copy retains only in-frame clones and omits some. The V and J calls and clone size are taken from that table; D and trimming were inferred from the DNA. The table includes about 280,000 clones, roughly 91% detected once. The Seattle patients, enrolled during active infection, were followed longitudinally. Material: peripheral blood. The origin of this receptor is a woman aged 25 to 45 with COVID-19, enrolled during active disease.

In nucleotides, the CDR3 is TGCAGCGTGGACAGGGGACGAGAGACCCAGTACTTC. It yields the protein CSVDRGRETQYF. V gene TRBV29-1 combines with J gene TRBJ2-5, with TRBD1 identical over 9 bases. Unmatched junction bases numbered 3, after V lost 6 bases and J lost 4 bases. The CDR3 consists of 12 residues. Germline lookup yields CDR1 SQVTM and CDR2 ANQGSEA.